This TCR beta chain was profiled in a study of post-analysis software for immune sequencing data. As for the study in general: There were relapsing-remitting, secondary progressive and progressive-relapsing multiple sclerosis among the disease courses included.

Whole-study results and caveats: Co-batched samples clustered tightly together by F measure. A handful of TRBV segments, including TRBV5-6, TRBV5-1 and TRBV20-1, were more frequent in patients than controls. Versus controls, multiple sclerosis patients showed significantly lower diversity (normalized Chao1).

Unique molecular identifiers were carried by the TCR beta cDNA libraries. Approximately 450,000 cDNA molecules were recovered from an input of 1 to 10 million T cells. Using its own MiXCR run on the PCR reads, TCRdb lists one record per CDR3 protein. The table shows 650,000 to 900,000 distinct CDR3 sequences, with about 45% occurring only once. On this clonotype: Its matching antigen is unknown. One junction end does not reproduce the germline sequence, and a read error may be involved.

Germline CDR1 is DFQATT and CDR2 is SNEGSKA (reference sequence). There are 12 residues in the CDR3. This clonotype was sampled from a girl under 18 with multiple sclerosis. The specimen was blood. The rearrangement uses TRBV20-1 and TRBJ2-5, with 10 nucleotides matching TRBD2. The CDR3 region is CSAASGGAAQYF. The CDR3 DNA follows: TGTAGTGCAGCCAGCGGGGGGGCGGCCCAGTACTTC.